This T cell receptor beta chain was observed in a study of preoperative IRX-2 immunotherapy in early breast cancer (dated by TCRdb to about 2019). Library construction relied on the immunoSEQ multiplex PCR assay. TCRdb provides this immuneACCESS table in a form limited to in-frame rearrangements. Some clones are lacking; in checked studies, under half of them reflect an unresolved V gene, and why the rest are absent is not known. The sample yields around 34,000 clones; around 86% were counted once. The ten most abundant clones make up roughly 2.6% of the sample. Of note for this clone: The antigen it binds to is not known. No base-level quality is on record; no much larger clone is a single base apart.

The CDR3 spans 12 residues, from the cysteine through the phenylalanine. The CDR3 DNA has 36 bases and is translated from base 1. The junction carries 8 bases between V and J, which are trimmed by 6 bases and 5 bases respectively. The germline V gene yields MNHGY for CDR1 and SAAAGT for CDR2. The treatment or condition label corresponds to: preoperative locoregional IRX-2 cytokine immunotherapy. The samples were obtained from a phase Ib study that tested preoperative, locoregional IRX-2 cytokine immunotherapy designed to prime immune responses. Before surgery, IRX-2 was given to the donors, who were patients with early-stage breast cancer.

The sequence came from a human donor with breast cancer. The sequencing here drew on lymph node tissue, taken from a patient treated with IRX-2 immunotherapy. The chain links TRBV6-8 with TRBJ2-1; the D gene cannot be resolved reliably. The CDR3 is CASSRPNNEQFF. The nucleotide sequence is TGTGCCAGCAGCCGACCTAACAATGAGCAGTTCTTC.